This T cell receptor (beta chain) comes out of a study of T cell responses to AZD1222 COVID-19 vaccine. This clone was observed a single time. Germline V gene sequence: CDR1 SGHNT, CDR2 YYREEE (reference sequence). This CDR3 is built from 13 residues. V shed 3 bases and J shed 3 bases, with 10 bases lying between them. Here immunoSEQ multiplex PCR was the method, and the copy in TCRdb shows in-frame clones only, minus some. The sample consists of 150,000 or so clones, 80% to 90% of them appearing once. Here the sequenced sample was peripheral blood, taken on day 0 of AZD1222 vaccination. The source of this sequence is an adult in good health. The chain is built from TRBV5-4 and TRBJ2-7, with D maybe TRBD1 (6 bases). The CDR3, as DNA: TGTGCCAGCAGCTCCCAGGGGAACTACGAGCAGTACTTC. Amino acids: CASSSQGNYEQYF.